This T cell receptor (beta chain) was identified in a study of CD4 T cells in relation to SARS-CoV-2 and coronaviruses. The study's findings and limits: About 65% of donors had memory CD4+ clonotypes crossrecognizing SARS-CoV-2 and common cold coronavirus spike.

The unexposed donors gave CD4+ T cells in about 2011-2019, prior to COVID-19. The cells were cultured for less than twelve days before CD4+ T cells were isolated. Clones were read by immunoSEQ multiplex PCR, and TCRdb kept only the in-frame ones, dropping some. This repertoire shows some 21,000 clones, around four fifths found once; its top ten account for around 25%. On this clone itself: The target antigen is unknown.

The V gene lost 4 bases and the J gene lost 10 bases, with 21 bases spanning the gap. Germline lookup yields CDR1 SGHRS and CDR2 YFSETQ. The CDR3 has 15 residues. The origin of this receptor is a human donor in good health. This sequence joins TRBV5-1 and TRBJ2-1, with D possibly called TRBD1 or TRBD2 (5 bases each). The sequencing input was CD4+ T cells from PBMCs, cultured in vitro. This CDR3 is CASSLAGGGGGEQFF. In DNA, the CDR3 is TGCGCCAGCAGCCTGGCTGGGGGTGGAGGAGGCGAGCAGTTCTTC.